The entry below describes one T cell receptor beta chain. The antigen remains undetermined. The CDR3 loop spans 17 amino acids. This sample is drawn from a study of identical twins. Study-wide points: Zero-insertion results could be subject to partial confounding by invariant MAIT and iNKT cells. Excess sharing by twins proved weaker in beta out-of-frame sequences.

TCRdb re-called the 5' RACE reads through MiXCR, storing one row per CDR3 protein. The sample lists fewer than 900,000 distinct CDR3 sequences; 15% to 20% were seen once. A further study also used this sample, focusing on T cells expressing NK-cell markers.

The TCR comes from a woman aged 18-35 years in good health. The chain has TRBV21-1 and TRBJ2-1; no DNA check was done on the table's D call, TRBD1. TRBV21-1 constitutes a pseudogene. Sequenced material: PBMCs. CDR3: CASSPKGRVSSYNEQFF. The CDR3 nucleotides read TGTGCCAGCAGCCCCAAGGGCAGGGTGAGCTCCTACAATGAGCAGTTCTTC.